This is a list of T cell receptor beta chains from one sample in a study of blood T cell repertoires in COVID-19. The assay was immunoSEQ multiplex PCR, and TCRdb's table has in-frame clones only and misses some. In the table there are 45,000 to 65,000 clones, over 80% of which are singletons. Sample: peripheral blood. The receptors originated from a young man with COVID-19, enrolled during active disease. Each CDR3 is given with its conserved first and last residue. A D gene is named only where the DNA matches it firmly. Some rows mark clone size as missing; the rest say once, few, many or name a class of expanded clone.

D gene | J gene | clone size | V gene | CDR3 protein | CDR3 DNA
. | TRBJ2-5 | . | TRBV7-9 | CASSTKGQPGGETQYF | TGTGCCAGCAGCACAAAAGGGCAGCCGGGCGGGGAGACCCAGTACTTC
. | TRBJ2-7 | . | TRBV6-5 | CASRTHRGALYF | TGTGCCAGCAGGACGCACCGGGGGGCCCTGTACTTC
TRBD1 | TRBJ2-1 | . | TRBV7-9 | CASISLRDSNYNEQFF | TGTGCCAGCATCTCCCTCAGGGACAGCAACTACAATGAGCAGTTCTTC
TRBD1 | TRBJ1-5 | . | TRBV7-8 | CASSLAVGTGRYSNQPQHF | TGTGCCAGCAGCTTAGCTGTCGGGACAGGGAGGTATAGCAATCAGCCCCAGCATTTT
. | TRBJ2-1 | . | TRBV30 | CAWREDSYNEQFF | TGTGCCTGGAGAGAGGACTCATACAATGAGCAGTTCTTC
. | TRBJ2-6 | . | TRBV19 | CASSMGHSGANVLTF | TGTGCCAGTAGTATGGGACACTCCGGGGCCAACGTCCTGACTTTC
TRBD2 | TRBJ2-1 | . | TRBV9 | CASSPGLAGSYNEQFF | TGTGCCAGCAGCCCGGGACTAGCGGGCTCCTACAATGAGCAGTTCTTC
. | TRBJ2-7 | . | TRBV27 | CASSFDRNGREQYF | TGTGCCAGCAGTTTTGACAGGAACGGTCGCGAGCAGTACTTC
TRBD1 | TRBJ1-6 | few | TRBV5-5 | CASSADRDNSPLHF | TGTGCCAGCAGCGCCGACAGGGATAATTCACCCCTCCACTTT
TRBD1 | TRBJ1-1 | . | TRBV2 | CASAERQGIEAFF | TGTGCCAGCGCCGAACGACAGGGGATTGAAGCTTTCTTT
. | TRBJ2-3 | . | TRBV4-3 | CASSQVASSTDTQYF | TGCGCCAGCAGCCAAGTTGCTAGTAGCACAGATACGCAGTATTTT
TRBD2 | TRBJ2-1 | few | TRBV6-6 | CASSEGLASGEQFF | TGTGCCAGCAGTGAGGGACTAGCATCGGGTGAGCAGTTCTTC
. | TRBJ2-5 | . | TRBV6-6 | CASSYRRAETQYF | TGTGCCAGCAGTTACCGGCGAGCGGAGACCCAGTACTTC
. | TRBJ2-1 | few | TRBV7-6 | CASSLVASPPGSYNEQFF | TGTGCCAGCAGCTTAGTCGCATCTCCCCCCGGCTCCTACAATGAGCAGTTCTTC
. | TRBJ2-2 | . | TRBV11-2 | CASTPSFRTANTGELFF | TGTGCCAGCACCCCCTCGTTCAGGACAGCGAACACCGGGGAGCTGTTTTTT
. | TRBJ1-4 | . | TRBV4-2 | CASSPGATNEKLFF | TGTGCCAGCAGCCCCGGAGCTACTAATGAAAAACTGTTTTTT
TRBD2 | TRBJ2-3 | . | TRBV5-5 | CASSSGLAGGWGTDTQYF | TGTGCCAGCAGCTCGGGACTAGCGGGAGGTTGGGGCACAGATACGCAGTATTTT
. | TRBJ1-2 | . | TRBV6-4 | CASSPHGSLGYTF | TGTGCCAGCAGCCCACACGGGAGCCTCGGCTACACCTTC
. | TRBJ1-1 | . | TRBV30 | CAWSVGTEAFF | TGTGCCTGGAGTGTCGGCACTGAAGCTTTCTTT
. | TRBJ1-1 | few | TRBV19 | CASGGMRGTEAFF | TGTGCCAGTGGGGGGATGAGGGGCACTGAAGCTTTCTTT
. | TRBJ1-5 | once | TRBV2 | CASWWGCGGTEPQHF | TGTGCCAGCTGGTGGGGGTGCGGGGGGACGGAGCCCCAGCATTTT
TRBD1 | TRBJ1-6 | . | TRBV5-1 | CATGTGGDIYNSPLHF | TGCGCCACCGGGACAGGGGGCGATATCTATAATTCACCCCTCCACTTT
. | TRBJ2-3 | . | TRBV11-3 | CASSLGSAGRDTQYF | TGTGCCAGCAGCTTAGGTAGCGCGGGGAGGGATACGCAGTATTTT
TRBD2 | TRBJ2-7 | . | TRBV9 | CASSVEGTSGASYEQYF | TGTGCCAGCAGCGTAGAAGGGACTAGCGGGGCCTCCTACGAGCAGTACTTC
TRBD2 | TRBJ2-3 | medium-sized | TRBV6-4 | CASSDSTSGSTDTQYF | TGTGCCAGCAGTGACTCGACTAGCGGGAGCACAGATACGCAGTATTTT
. | TRBJ1-1 | . | TRBV10-3 | CAISDYDRNTEAFF | TGTGCCATCAGTGATTACGACAGGAACACTGAAGCTTTCTTT
TRBD2 | TRBJ2-3 | . | TRBV11-1 | CASSFLAGVPTQYF | TGTGCCAGCAGCTTCTTAGCGGGAGTACCTACGCAGTATTTT
. | TRBJ1-2 | . | TRBV6-2/TRBV6-3 | CASSFGGGAYGYTF | TGTGCCAGCAGTTTCGGCGGGGGTGCCTATGGCTACACCTTC
. | TRBJ1-1 | . | TRBV9 | CASSVGAVNTEAFF | TGTGCCAGCAGCGTAGGGGCAGTGAACACTGAAGCTTTCTTT
TRBD2 | TRBJ2-7 | . | TRBV29-1 | CSVELAGGISGSYEQYF | TGCAGCGTTGAGCTAGCGGGAGGTATCTCGGGCTCCTACGAGCAGTACTTC
. | TRBJ1-4 | once | TRBV3-1/TRBV3-2 | CASSQDPGTNEKLFF | TGTGCCAGCAGCCAAGATCCAGGGACTAATGAAAAACTGTTTTTT
. | TRBJ1-1 | . | TRBV3-1/TRBV3-2 | CASSPGQTNTEAFF | TGTGCCAGCAGCCCAGGACAGACGAACACTGAAGCTTTCTTT
TRBD1 | TRBJ1-5 | . | TRBV27 | CASSFTGGQPQHF | TGTGCCAGCAGTTTCACAGGGGGGCAGCCCCAGCATTTT